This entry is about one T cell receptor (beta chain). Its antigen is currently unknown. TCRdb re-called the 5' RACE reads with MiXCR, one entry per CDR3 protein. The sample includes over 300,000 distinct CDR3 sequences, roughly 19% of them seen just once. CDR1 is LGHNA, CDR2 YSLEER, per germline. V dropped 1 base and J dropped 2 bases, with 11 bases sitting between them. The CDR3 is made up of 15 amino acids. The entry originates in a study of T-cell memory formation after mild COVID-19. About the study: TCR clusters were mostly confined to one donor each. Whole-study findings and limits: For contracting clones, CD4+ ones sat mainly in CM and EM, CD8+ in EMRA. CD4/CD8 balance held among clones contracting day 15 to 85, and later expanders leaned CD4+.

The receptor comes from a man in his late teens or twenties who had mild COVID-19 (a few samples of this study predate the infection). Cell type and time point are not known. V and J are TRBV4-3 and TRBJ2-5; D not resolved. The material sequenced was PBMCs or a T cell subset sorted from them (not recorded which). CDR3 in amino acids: CASSQVKSEQETQYF. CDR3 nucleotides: TGCGCCAGCAGCCAAGTGAAGTCAGAGCAAGAGACCCAGTACTTC.